This TCR beta chain was recovered during a study of OX40 agonist ivuxolimab in advanced cancers. Study context: In this cohort, patients received ivuxolimab, an agonistic anti-OX40 (CD134) antibody.

On this clone itself: Its antigen is currently unknown. The junction and the germline gene differ at one end; a read error may be behind it.

There are 13 residues in the CDR3. Per the germline V gene, CDR1 is SQVTM and CDR2 is ANQGSEA. Whole-study findings and limits: The mean number of expanded clones was higher in CD8+ T cells than in CD4+. Clonal expansion from baseline to week 6 occurred in both CD4+ and CD8+ T cells.

Profiled with immunoSEQ multiplex PCR; TCRdb holds only in-frame clones, not every one. The sample records tens of thousands of clones, 75% to 85% being singletons. The sequences come from CD4+ or CD8+ T cells sorted from blood, collected in a trial of the OX40 agonist ivuxolimab. The V and J genes are TRBV29-1 and TRBJ1-5; D is unresolved. This receptor was identified in an adult with an advanced solid tumor such as melanoma, head and neck, liver or kidney cancer. The CDR3 protein is CSVNNGFNQPRHF. In DNA, the CDR3 is TGCAGCGTTAACAACGGATTCAATCAGCCCCGGCATTTT. Supplemented by reference TRBV29-1 and TRBJ1-5, the full variable domain reads SAVISQKPSRDICQRGTSLTIQCQVDSQVTMMFWYRQQPGQSLTLIATANQGSEATYESGFVIDKFPISRPNLTFSTLTVSNMSPEDSSIYLCSVNNGFNQPRHFGDGTRLSIL.